The 9 T cell receptor beta chains below were found in one sample sequenced in a study of blood T cell repertoires in COVID-19. Only in-frame clones appear in the TCRdb table, and some are missing; sequencing was by immunoSEQ multiplex PCR. The data show under 200,000 clones, with roughly 84% seen just once and 11% to 15% held by the top ten. The sample comprised peripheral blood. These receptors came from a man in his late teens or twenties with active or convalescent COVID-19.

This sequence joins TRBV3-1 (or the pseudogene TRBV3-2) and TRBJ1-2, with 7 bases matching TRBD1. After removal of 4 bases from V and 0 bases from J, the junction contained 11 bases not matched to a gene. From germline, CDR1 is LGHDT and CDR2 YNNKEL (reference sequence). CDR3 length: 17 amino acids. The CDR3 sequence: CASSPFLPGTANYGYTF. The CDR3 DNA is TGTGCCAGCAGCCCCTTCCTTCCCGGGACAGCTAACTATGGCTACACCTTC.

This chain links TRBV28 with TRBJ2-3, with D perhaps TRBD2 (5 bases). V was cut by 8 bases and J by 4 bases, with 22 bases left in between. The CDR3 is 16 amino acids. Per germline, CDR1 MDHEN and CDR2 SYDVKM. CDR3 sequence (DNA): TGTGCCAGCTGTTCTCTAGGAGGAGAAGGCGCAGATACGCAGTATTTT. It is translated as CASCSLGGEGADTQYF. The complete variable domain, with remaining parts taken from reference TRBV28 and TRBJ2-3, reads DVKVTQSSRYLVKRTGEKVFLECVQDMDHENMFWYRQDPGLGLRLIYFSYDVKMKEKGDIPEGYSVSREKKERFSLILESASTNQTSMYLCASCSLGGEGADTQYFGPGTRLTVL.

The chain couples TRBV19 to TRBJ2-7; the D is unclear. With 2 bases removed from V and 2 bases from J, the gap between germline ends came to 10 bases. Germline CDR1 reads LNHDA; CDR2 reads SQIVND (reference sequence). This CDR3 has 14 amino acids. The CDR3 DNA is TGTGCCAGTAGTATAAAGACTGGAGCCTACGAGCAGTACTTC. This codes for CASSIKTGAYEQYF.

The chain couples TRBV6-2 or TRBV6-3 to TRBJ2-7, with D hard to call. Between the trimmed V and J ends, which lost 2 bases and 3 bases, there was a span of 11 bases. The CDR3 sequence is 14 residues long. Germline CDR1 reads MNHEY; CDR2 reads SVGEGT. The CDR3 here is CASSYTSQIYEQYF. The DNA of the CDR3 is TGTGCCAGCAGTTACACGTCACAGATCTACGAGCAGTACTTC.

The chain is built from TRBV6-5 and TRBJ2-2; maybe TRBD1 (5 bases). The CDR3 sequence is 15 residues long. V was pared by 4 bases and J by 3 bases, with 12 bases between. From germline, CDR1 is MNHEY and CDR2 SVGAGI. The CDR3 DNA reads as TGTGCCAGCAGTTCCAGACAGCGACACACCGGGGAGCTGTTTTTT. Amino acid sequence: CASSSRQRHTGELFF.

This chain connects TRBV27 to TRBJ1-6; 9 bases agree with TRBD1. J lost 4 bases, V lost 6 bases, and 7 bases had no gene match. Per germline, CDR1 MNHEY and CDR2 SMNVEV (reference sequence). The CDR3 totals 16 residues. The CDR3 sequence is CASRGTGTGYNSPLHF. As DNA, the CDR3 is TGTGCCAGCAGGGGGACCGGGACAGGGTATAATTCACCCCTCCACTTT.

This chain uses TRBV5-6 with TRBJ2-7; TRBD1 is a possible D gene (6 bases). The CDR3 consists of 13 residues. Germline CDR1 SGHDT, CDR2 YYEEEE. V was shortened by 0 bases and J by 5 bases, with 9 bases between the two germline ends. CDR3 sequence (DNA): TGTGCCAGCAGCTTGGGTGCAGGGGACGAGCAGTACTTC. Amino acid sequence: CASSLGAGDEQYF. The full variable domain, completed using reference TRBV5-6 and TRBJ2-7, is DAGVTQSPTHLIKTRGQQVTLRCSPKSGHDTVSWYQQALGQGPQFIFQYYEEEERQRGNFPDRFSGHQFPNYSSELNVNALLLGDSALYLCASSLGAGDEQYFGPGTRLTVT.

The chain recombines TRBV20-1 with TRBJ1-1; 8 bases fit TRBD1. There are 14 residues in the CDR3. The germline V gene encodes CDR1 DFQATT and CDR2 SNEGSKA (reference sequence). V lost 4 bases to trimming and J lost 11 bases; unmatched junction nucleotides: 15. CDR3 loop: CSAIDRGRVLNAFF. CDR3 in DNA: TGCAGTGCTATTGACAGGGGCCGGGTTTTGAACGCTTTCTTT.

The V gene is TRBV6-6, the J gene TRBJ2-4; D may be TRBD2 (6 bases). CDR3 size: 16 residues. Germline V gene data show CDR1 as MNHNY and CDR2 as SVGAGI (reference sequence). The V and J ends lost 5 bases and 3 bases respectively, with 17 bases between them. The CDR3 nucleotides are TGTGCCAGCAGTCGAAAAGGGGAGGACCTCAAAAACATTCAGTACTTC. Translating gives CASSRKGEDLKNIQYF.